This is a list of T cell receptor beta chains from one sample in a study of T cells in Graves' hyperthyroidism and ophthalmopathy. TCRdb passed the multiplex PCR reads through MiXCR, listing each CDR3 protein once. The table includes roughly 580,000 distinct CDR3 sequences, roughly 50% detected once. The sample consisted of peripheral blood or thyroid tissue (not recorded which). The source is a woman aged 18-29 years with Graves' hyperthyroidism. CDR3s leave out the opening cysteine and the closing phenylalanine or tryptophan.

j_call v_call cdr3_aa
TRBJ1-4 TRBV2 ASSVQGANEKLF
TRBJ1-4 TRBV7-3 ASSSRRTGGPTNEKLF
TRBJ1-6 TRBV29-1 SVGRDVNSPLH
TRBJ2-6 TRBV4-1 ASSQPGITSSGANVLT
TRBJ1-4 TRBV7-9 ASSPPRGSEKLF
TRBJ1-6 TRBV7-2 ASSLVLRNNSPLH
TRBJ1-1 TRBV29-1 SVSDRDTEAF
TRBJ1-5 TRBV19 ASSMATGWNQPQH
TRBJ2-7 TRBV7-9 ASSGGKDEQY
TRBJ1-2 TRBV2 ASRGLTDLYGYT
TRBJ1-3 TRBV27 ASSFIGLSGNTIY
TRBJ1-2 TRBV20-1 SAREGDRASEDYT
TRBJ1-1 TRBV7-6 ASSPGLPPTMNTEAF
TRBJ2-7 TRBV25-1 ASSEWASGYEQY
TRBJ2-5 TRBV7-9 ASSLVLASETQY
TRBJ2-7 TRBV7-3 ASSPKLATDEQY
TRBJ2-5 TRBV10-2 ASRPGTRGQETQY
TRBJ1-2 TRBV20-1 SASASWGNRFGYT
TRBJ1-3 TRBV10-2 ASSEVGGNTIY
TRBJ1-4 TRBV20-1 SARDVRDRYTEKLF
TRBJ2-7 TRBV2 ASSAGTGTYEQY
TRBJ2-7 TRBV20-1 SAREPGLKYEQY
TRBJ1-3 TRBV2 ASSELGTGNTIY
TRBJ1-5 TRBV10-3 AIRGASNQPQH
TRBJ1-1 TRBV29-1 SVVQGGGTEAF
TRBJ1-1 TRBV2 ATDRDNEAF